This TCR beta chain was captured in a study of blood T cell repertoires in COVID-19. Study at large: Whether acute or convalescent, the COVID-19 samples came from the United States, Italy and Spain. Sources were T cells, B-cell-depleted T cells, or PBMCs; the material itself was cDNA or gDNA.

Original handling: The authors estimated nucleated cell counts from reference gene primer amplification. Libraries were prepared by immunoSEQ multiplex PCR; TCRdb keeps only in-frame clonotypes and omits some of them. Clone size and the V and J calls come from that table; the DNA yielded D and trimming. In the table there are 100,000 to 140,000 clones, approximately 89% of which are singletons. Per germline, CDR1 MDHEN and CDR2 SYDVKM. The CDR3 is 14 residues long. V lost 5 bases to trimming and J lost 2 bases; unmatched junction nucleotides: 3. The chain uses TRBV28 and TRBJ2-1; 7 nucleotides line up with TRBD2. The sample comprised peripheral blood. The clonotype was recovered from a man aged 50-59 years with active or convalescent COVID-19. The chain's CDR3 is CASSDGTTYNEQFF. For the CDR3, the DNA is TGTGCCAGCAGTGACGGGACTACCTACAATGAGCAGTTCTTC.